The source of this TCR beta chain is a study of cytomegalovirus exposure and HLA in healthy donors. PCR primers comprised 60 Vbeta and 13 Jbeta primers. The protocol was immunoSEQ multiplex PCR, while the TCRdb copy is restricted to in-frame clones and leaves out a portion. The sample has more than 130,000 clones, 60% to 85% seen once. Trimming pared 0 bases from V and 2 bases from J, leaving 12 bases between. This CDR3 region has 15 residues. The germline V gene encodes CDR1 SGHRS and CDR2 YFSETQ. This TCR was sampled from a man in his forties in good health and CMV-seropositive. Sequencing was performed on PBMCs. The J gene is TRBJ2-7, the V gene TRBV5-1, with a possible D match to TRBD2 (7 bases). The DNA for the CDR3 is TGCGCCAGCAGCTTGGGAGGGGGGGGTACCTACGAGCAGTACTTC. Residues: CASSLGGGGTYEQYF.